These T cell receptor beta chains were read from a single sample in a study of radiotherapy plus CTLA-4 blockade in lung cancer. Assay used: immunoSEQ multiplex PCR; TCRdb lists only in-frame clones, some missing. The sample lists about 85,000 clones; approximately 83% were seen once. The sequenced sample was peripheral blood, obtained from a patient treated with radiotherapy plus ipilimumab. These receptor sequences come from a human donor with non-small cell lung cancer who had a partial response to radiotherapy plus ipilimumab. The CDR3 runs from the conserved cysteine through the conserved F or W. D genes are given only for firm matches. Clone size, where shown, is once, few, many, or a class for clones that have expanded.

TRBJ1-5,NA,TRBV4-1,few,TGCGCCAGCAGCCAAGATGGGGCTCCCTCAAGGGCCCAGCATTTT,CASSQDGAPSRAQHF
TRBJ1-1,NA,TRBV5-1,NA,TGCGCCAGCAGCTGGGGGGTAGAGAACACTGAAGCTTTCTTT,CASSWGVENTEAFF
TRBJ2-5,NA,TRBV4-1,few,TGCGCCAGCAGCCAAGTCACCATCGGGGGAGAGACCCAGTACTTC,CASSQVTIGGETQYF
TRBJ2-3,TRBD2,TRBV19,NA,TGTGCCAGCTCTAGCGGGACCCGAAGTAGCACAGATACGCAGTATTTT,CASSSGTRSSTDTQYF
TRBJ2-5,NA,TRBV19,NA,TGTGCCAGTAGTATAGATCAGGGTGGCAAGACCCAGTACTTC,CASSIDQGGKTQYF
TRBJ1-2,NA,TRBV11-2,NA,TGTGCCAGCACCTTAATTCGGAGTGGCGGCGGCTACACCTTC,CASTLIRSGGGYTF
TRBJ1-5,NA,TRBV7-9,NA,TGTGCCAGCAGCTCGCAGCGTCCAGGGTTCTATCAGCCCCAGCATTTT,CASSSQRPGFYQPQHF
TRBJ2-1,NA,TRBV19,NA,TGTGCCAGTAGGGCCGCCAGGGGCGACAATGAGCAGTTCTTC,CASRAARGDNEQFF
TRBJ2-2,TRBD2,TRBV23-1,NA,TGCGCCAGCAGTCACCTAGCGGGAGGGCCGAACACCGGGGAGCTGTTTTTT,CASSHLAGGPNTGELFF
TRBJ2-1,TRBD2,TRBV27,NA,TGTGCCAGCCCCGGGAGGGCCCAAGGCGTCAATGAGCAGTTCTTC,CASPGRAQGVNEQFF
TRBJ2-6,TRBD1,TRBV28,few,TGTGCCAGCAGTTACAGGGGCCCTGGGGCCAACGTCCTGACTTTC,CASSYRGPGANVLTF
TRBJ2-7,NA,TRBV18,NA,TGTGCCAGCTCACCGGGAGGACGCGGACCCAGCTCCTACGAGCAGTACTTC,CASSPGGRGPSSYEQYF
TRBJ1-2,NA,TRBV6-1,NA,TGTGCCAGCAGCCGCCTGGGGCAGATTGATGGCTACACCTTC,CASSRLGQIDGYTF
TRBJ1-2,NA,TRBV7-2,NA,TGTGCCAGCAGCTTAGTCGCGTTGCCGAACTATGGCTACACCTTC,CASSLVALPNYGYTF
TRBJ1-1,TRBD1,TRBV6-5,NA,TGTGCCAGCAGTCAGGGACAGGAAGCTTTCTTT,CASSQGQEAFF
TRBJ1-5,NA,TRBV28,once,TGTGCCAGCAGATTTTTAGAGGAGGATTTGGGGAATCAGCCCCAGCATTTT,CASRFLEEDLGNQPQHF